The source of this T cell receptor beta chain is a study of immune evolution from preneoplasia to lung adenocarcinoma. After removal of 5 bases from V and 0 bases from J, the junction contained 10 bases not matched to a gene. Per germline, CDR1 SGHAT and CDR2 FQNNGV. The CDR3 is made up of 17 amino acids. Premalignant or tumor cells were enriched by macro-dissection after pathologic assessment. The repertoire was sequenced with immunoSEQ multiplex PCR; TCRdb's copy has only in-frame clones and lacks some. The sample includes 39,000 or so clones, less than 85% seen only once; the top ten take around 4.7%.

Material for sequencing was FFPE invasive lung adenocarcinoma tissue. The receptor was isolated from a person in their sixties with lung adenocarcinoma. The V and J genes are TRBV11-2 and TRBJ2-7; 10 positions match TRBD2. This CDR3 reads CASSGPSGTSVSYEQYF. The CDR3 DNA follows: TGTGCCAGCAGCGGACCTTCCGGGACTAGCGTCTCCTACGAGCAGTACTTC.